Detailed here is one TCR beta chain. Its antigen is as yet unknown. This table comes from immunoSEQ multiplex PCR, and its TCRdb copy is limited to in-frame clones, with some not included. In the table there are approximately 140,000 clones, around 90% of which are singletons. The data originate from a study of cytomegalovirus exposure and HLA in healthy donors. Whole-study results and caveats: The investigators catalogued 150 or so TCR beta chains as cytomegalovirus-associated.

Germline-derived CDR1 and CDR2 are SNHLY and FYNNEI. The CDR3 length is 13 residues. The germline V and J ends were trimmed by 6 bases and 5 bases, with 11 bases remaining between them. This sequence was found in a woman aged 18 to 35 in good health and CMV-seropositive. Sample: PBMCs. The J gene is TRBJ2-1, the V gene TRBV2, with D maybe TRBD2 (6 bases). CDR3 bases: TGTGCCAGCAGGACTAGTGGCAACAATGAGCAGTTCTTC. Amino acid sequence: CASRTSGNNEQFF.